The 22 T cell receptor beta chains in this list originate from one sample, sequenced in a study of technical replicates of blood from a few donors. Assay: immunoSEQ multiplex PCR; the TCRdb copy retains only in-frame clones and omits some. The sample has approximately 94,000 clones, 90% to 97% seen once; the top ten hold 0.35% to 0.45%. The sample was T cells isolated from PBMCs. All receptors derive from a human donor in good health.

The rearrangement joins TRBV28 to TRBJ1-5; D is possibly TRBD1 (5 bases). In germline, CDR1 is MDHEN, CDR2 SYDVKM. The CDR3 runs 13 residues. Trimming removed 8 bases at V and 0 bases at J, with 8 bases between. The CDR3 DNA sequence: TGTGCCAGCGTCAGGGATAGCAATCAGCCCCAGCATTTT. This codes for CASVRDSNQPQHF.

The chain links TRBV6-1 to TRBJ1-2; D might be TRBD1 (6 bases). The CDR3 covers 13 residues. The V end lost 5 bases, the J end lost 4 bases, and 11 bases lay between the germline ends. Germline V gene sequence: CDR1 MNHNS, CDR2 SASEGT. CDR3 nucleotides: TGTGCCAGCAGTTCAACAGGGCGCTATGGCTACACCTTC. This gives the protein CASSSTGRYGYTF.

V gene TRBV25-1 combines with J gene TRBJ2-7, with D possibly matching TRBD1 (6 bases). Per germline, CDR1 MGHDK and CDR2 SYGVNS. Deletions cut 1 base from V and 12 bases from J, with 16 bases between. The CDR3 has 13 amino acids. The CDR3 bases are TGTGCCAGCAGTGAATCTAGGAACAGGGTGCCGTACTTC. Residues: CASSESRNRVPYF.

With respect to this clone: One junction end disagrees with the germline gene, perhaps due to a read error. The J gene is TRBJ1-5, the V gene TRBV2; 9 bases align to TRBD1. The CDR3 spans 15 residues. Germline V gene data show CDR1 as SNHLY and CDR2 as FYNNEI. Written as DNA, the CDR3 is TGTACCAGCGGTGGGACAGGGAAGGACAATCAGCCCCAGCATTTT. This gives the protein CTSGGTGKDNQPQHF.

V is TRBV5-4 and J is TRBJ2-7; D ambiguous. The CDR3 spans 15 residues. V lost 4 bases to trimming and J lost 0 bases, with 14 bases between them. Germline CDR1 SGHNT, CDR2 YYREEE (reference sequence). The CDR3 protein is CASSPGIQSSYEQYF. CDR3 nucleotides: TGTGCCAGCAGCCCTGGCATACAGAGCTCCTACGAGCAGTACTTC.

The chain employs TRBV6-5 and TRBJ2-1, with 10 bases matching TRBD2. The length of the CDR3 is 15 residues. V lost 2 bases and J lost 9; bases outside the gene matches: 7. Looked up from germline, CDR1 is MNHEY and CDR2 is SVGAGI. This chain's CDR3 is CASSYRSSGSLEQFF. As DNA, the CDR3 is TGTGCCAGCAGTTACCGGTCTAGCGGGAGTCTTGAGCAGTTCTTC.

The chain has TRBV7-8 and TRBJ1-5; 7 nucleotides match TRBD1. V was pared by 1 base and J by 1 base, with 4 bases of the junction left unmatched. This CDR3 region has 16 residues. Germline CDR1 is SGHVS and CDR2 is FQNEAQ. The CDR3 reads CASSLDEGASNQPQHF. CDR3 in DNA: TGTGCCAGCAGCTTAGATGAGGGGGCGAGCAATCAGCCCCAGCATTTT. Full variable domain (rest looked up from reference TRBV7-8 and TRBJ1-5): GAGVSQSPRYKVAKRGQDVALRCDPISGHVSLFWYQQALGQGPEFLTYFQNEAQLDKSGLPSDRFFAERPEGSVSTLKIQRTQQEDSAVYLCASSLDEGASNQPQHFGDGTRLSIL.

The CDR3 sequence: CASSRASGRTQYF. DNA for the CDR3: TGTGCCAGCAGCCGAGCTAGCGGGAGAACGCAGTATTTT. V gene TRBV11-2 combines with J gene TRBJ2-3; 10 positions match TRBD2. The germline CDR1 and CDR2 sequences are SGHAT and FQNNGV. The length of the CDR3 is 13 residues. V lost 5 bases, J lost 9 bases, and 5 bases stayed unmatched.

V gene TRBV5-5 combines with J gene TRBJ2-5; tentative D call: TRBD2 (6 bases). CDR3 size: 15 residues. Deletions cut 0 bases from V and 4 bases from J, with 13 bases between. CDR1 and CDR2 (germline): SGHKS, YYEKEE (reference sequence). The CDR3 sequence is CASSLASLEGETQYF. The CDR3 region has the DNA TGTGCCAGCAGCTTGGCCTCATTGGAGGGAGAGACCCAGTACTTC.

The chain has TRBV11-3 and TRBJ2-7; 7 nucleotides match TRBD2. The CDR3 totals 15 residues. V shed 7 bases, J shed 0 bases, and the junction held 9 bases outside the gene matches. CDR1 is SGHNT and CDR2 is YENEEA in the germline V gene. The CDR3 loop is CASKPLGGSSYEQYF. The CDR3 DNA reads TGTGCCAGCAAACCTTTAGGCGGGAGCTCCTACGAGCAGTACTTC.

The V gene is TRBV5-1, the J gene TRBJ2-1; 10 positions match TRBD2. The V segment lost 4 bases and the J segment 2 bases; nucleotides outside the gene matches: 6. The CDR3 consists of 16 residues. CDR1 and CDR2 from the germline V gene are SGHRS and YFSETQ. DNA for the CDR3: TGCGCCAGCAGCCAAGCTAGCGGGGGTACCTACAATGAGCAGTTCTTC. It codes for CASSQASGGTYNEQFF.

J is TRBJ2-5 and V is TRBV5-1, with 9 bases lining up with TRBD2. The CDR3 sequence is 16 residues long. Germline CDR1 and CDR2: SGHRS and YFSETQ. With V trimmed by 3 bases and J by 1 base, 7 bases remained unmatched. CDR3: CASSYLTSGAQETQYF. CDR3 sequence (DNA): TGCGCCAGCAGCTACCTGACTAGCGGAGCCCAAGAGACCCAGTACTTC.

This chain joins TRBV7-2 and TRBJ2-7, with 9 bases identical to TRBD1. The CDR3 totals 14 residues. Per germline, CDR1 SGHTA and CDR2 FQGNSA. V was pared by 5 bases and J by 4 bases, with 6 bases of the junction left unmatched. Here the CDR3 DNA reads TGTGCCAGCAGCCCCACAGGGGGCGGGTACGAGCAGTACTTC. Protein: CASSPTGGGYEQYF.

The chain is built from TRBV19 and TRBJ2-5, with TRBD1 matching over 7 bases. V lost 6 bases to trimming and J lost 2 bases; unmatched junction nucleotides: 3. Germline CDR1 LNHDA, CDR2 SQIVND (reference sequence). CDR3 length equals 13 residues. The CDR3 is CASSGTEQETQYF. The CDR3 DNA sequence: TGTGCCAGTAGCGGGACAGAACAAGAGACCCAGTACTTC. Based on the CDR3 plus reference TRBV19 and TRBJ2-5, the full variable domain is DGGITQSPKYLFRKEGQNVTLSCEQNLNHDAMYWYRQDPGQGLRLIYYSQIVNDFQKGDIAEGYSVSREKKESFPLTVTSAQKNPTAFYLCASSGTEQETQYFGPGTRLLVL.

The rearrangement joins TRBV27 to TRBJ2-1, with D unclear. V was pared by 3 bases and J by 5 bases, with 5 bases between. Germline-derived CDR1 and CDR2 are MNHEY and SMNVEV (reference sequence). The CDR3 runs to 12 residues. The CDR3 DNA reads TGTGCCAGCAGTTTTGGAGACAATGAGCAGTTCTTC. This codes for CASSFGDNEQFF.

CDR3 nucleotides: TGTGCCAGCAGCTCGATCGGAGGTGGCTACACCTTC. It translates to CASSSIGGGYTF. The chain combines TRBV28 with TRBJ1-2, with D unclear. Trimming removed 6 bases at V and 7 bases at J, with 12 bases between. CDR3 length: 12 amino acids. Germline lookup yields CDR1 MDHEN and CDR2 SYDVKM.

The V gene is TRBV11-3, the J gene TRBJ2-5; D remains unclear. The V gene's germline CDR1 is SGHNT and CDR2 YENEEA. This CDR3 comprises 14 residues. Trimming cost V 0 bases and J 5 bases, with 10 bases left between them. CDR3 residues: CASSLDRELETQYF. The CDR3 nucleotides read TGTGCCAGCAGCTTAGATCGCGAGTTGGAGACCCAGTACTTC.

The gene calls are TRBV27 and TRBJ2-7, with D perhaps TRBD1 (5 bases). CDR3 length: 13 amino acids. Germline CDR1 reads MNHEY; CDR2 reads SMNVEV (reference sequence). Trimming pared 5 bases from V and 2 bases from J, leaving 10 bases between. DNA for the CDR3: TGTGCCAGCAGTGACAGAGGAACCTACGAGCAGTACTTC. This encodes CASSDRGTYEQYF.

This chain uses TRBV7-3 with TRBJ2-7; a weak D match, TRBD1 (5 bases). V dropped 3 bases and J dropped 3 bases, with 15 bases sitting between them. Per germline, CDR1 SGHTA and CDR2 FQGTGA. The CDR3 extends over 15 amino acids. CDR3 DNA: TGTGCCAGCAGCTTTGGAGACAGCGAGATCTACGAGCAGTACTTC. This gives the protein CASSFGDSEIYEQYF. Full variable domain (missing parts from reference TRBV7-3 and TRBJ2-7): GAGVSQTPSNKVTEKGKYVELRCDPISGHTALYWYRQSLGQGPEFLIYFQGTGAADDSGLPNDRFFAVRPEGSVSTLKIQRTERGDSAVYLCASSFGDSEIYEQYFGPGTRLTVT.

The chain carries TRBV5-6 and TRBJ2-7; D is perhaps TRBD1 (5 bases). This CDR3 region has 14 residues. The V end was cut by 2 bases, the J end by 4 bases, with 13 bases between. The V gene's germline CDR1 is SGHDT and CDR2 YYEEEE. The CDR3 spells CASSFGQGPYEQYF. DNA of the CDR3: TGTGCCAGCAGCTTCGGACAAGGGCCATACGAGCAGTACTTC. Based on the CDR3 plus reference TRBV5-6 and TRBJ2-7, the full variable domain is DAGVTQSPTHLIKTRGQQVTLRCSPKSGHDTVSWYQQALGQGPQFIFQYYEEEERQRGNFPDRFSGHQFPNYSSELNVNALLLGDSALYLCASSFGQGPYEQYFGPGTRLTVT.

The chain uses TRBV13 and TRBJ2-7; a possible D gene is TRBD1 (6 bases). CDR1 is PRHDT and CDR2 is FYEKMQ in the germline V gene (reference sequence). V was cut by 5 bases and J by 4 bases, with 15 bases left in between. The CDR3 contains 14 residues. The CDR3 loop is CASSPPDSPYEQYF. The DNA of the CDR3 is TGTGCCAGCAGCCCTCCGGACAGCCCATACGAGCAGTACTTC. Drawing the rest from reference TRBV13 and TRBJ2-7, the complete variable domain is AAGVIQSPRHLIKEKRETATLKCYPIPRHDTVYWYQQGPGQDPQFLISFYEKMQSDKGSIPDRFSAQQFSDYHSELNMSSLELGDSALYFCASSPPDSPYEQYFGPGTRLTVT.

The CDR3 region has the DNA TGTGCCAGCAGGACACATACTGGCTCTGAATATAAGCAGTACTTC. Its protein is CASRTHTGSEYKQYF. The V and J genes are TRBV21-1 and TRBJ2-7; the table's TRBD1 call for D was not verified on the DNA. TRBV21-1 is a known pseudogene. The CDR3 runs 15 residues.